The present T cell receptor (beta chain) was sequenced within a study of blood T cell dynamics during melanoma immunotherapy. The wider study: Patients with metastatic melanoma got pembrolizumab or nivolumab-ipilimumab as first-line care.

In regard to this clone: The antigen is not known.

TCRdb's table, derived via immunoSEQ multiplex PCR, lists solely in-frame clones and lacks some. The data contain over 10,000 clones, approximately 84% of them singletons. Noted time point: pre-treatment baseline. No patient had earlier systemic cancer treatment, concurrent immunosuppressants, or another active cancer. Regarding the study as a whole: At W3, later disease-control patients showed bifurcated PBMC repertoire changes, unlike progressors.

V shed 4 bases, J shed 7 bases, and the junction held 8 bases outside the gene matches. Germline CDR1 is SGHTA and CDR2 is FQGTGA. CDR3 length equals 15 residues. The receptor was derived from a human donor with melanoma. The sequencing used blood, collected from a patient treated with checkpoint blockade. The chain recombines TRBV7-3 with TRBJ1-5, with 9 bases aligning to TRBD1. CDR3: CASSSPGQGGQPQHF. CDR3 nucleotides: TGTGCCAGCAGCTCTCCGGGACAGGGAGGCCAGCCCCAGCATTTT.